This T cell receptor beta chain was captured by sequencing in a study of cytomegalovirus exposure and HLA in healthy donors. Study-level information: Out of 150 million to 200 million T cells, an earlier analysis found about 100 million unique TCR beta sequences in total.

PCR employed 60 Vbeta and 13 Jbeta primers. Sequenced by immunoSEQ multiplex PCR; TCRdb stores in-frame clones only, minus some. Recorded for this sample: some 84,000 clones. Comments on this clone: The antigen remains undetermined.

This CDR3 is built from 18 residues. Germline V gene sequence: CDR1 SEHNR, CDR2 FQNEAQ (reference sequence). J lost 1 base, V lost 3 bases, and 11 bases had no gene match. General observations from the study: Follow-up analysis later connected one missense variant in DCLRE1C with trimming of TCR beta V- and J-genes. It was in a later analysis that TCR association rates were seen to vary by HLA locus, highest for DRB1 and lowest for HLA-C.

Healthy people donating bone marrow made up the donors. This chain connects TRBV7-9 to TRBJ2-3; the match to TRBD1 covers 9 bases. This TCR was recovered from a man between 45 and 60 years old in good health and CMV-seronegative. Source material: PBMCs. The CDR3 nucleotides read TGTGCCAGCAGCTTTCCCCCCTTGGGACAGGGACGCACAGATACGCAGTATTTT. Protein: CASSFPPLGQGRTDTQYF.